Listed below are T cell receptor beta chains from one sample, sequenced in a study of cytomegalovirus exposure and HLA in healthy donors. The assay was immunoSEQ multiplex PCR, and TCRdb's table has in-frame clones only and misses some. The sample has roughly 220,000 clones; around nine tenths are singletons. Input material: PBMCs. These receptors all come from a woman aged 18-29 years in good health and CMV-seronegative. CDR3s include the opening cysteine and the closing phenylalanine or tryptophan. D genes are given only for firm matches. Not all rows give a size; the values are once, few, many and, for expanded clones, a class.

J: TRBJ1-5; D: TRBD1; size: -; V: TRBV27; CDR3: CASSLGGTGGNQPQHF; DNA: TGTGCCAGCAGCCTGGGGGGGACAGGGGGCAATCAGCCCCAGCATTTT
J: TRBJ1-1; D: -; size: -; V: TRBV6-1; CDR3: CASWSKLQGTEAFF; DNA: TGTGCCAGCTGGAGCAAATTGCAGGGCACTGAAGCTTTCTTT
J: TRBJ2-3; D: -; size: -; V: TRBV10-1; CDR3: CASSQGLFLTGDTQYF; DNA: TGCGCCAGCAGTCAAGGACTTTTCCTAACCGGAGATACGCAGTATTTT
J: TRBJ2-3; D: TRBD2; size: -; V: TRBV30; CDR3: CAWTMLGTSGRTDTQYF; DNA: TGTGCCTGGACTATGTTAGGGACTAGCGGACGCACAGATACGCAGTATTTT
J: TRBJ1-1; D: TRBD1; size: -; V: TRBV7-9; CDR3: CASSSNRGRKPEAFF; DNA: TGTGCCAGCAGCTCTAACAGGGGCAGAAAGCCTGAAGCTTTCTTT
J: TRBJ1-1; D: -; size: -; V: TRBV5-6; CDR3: CASSRGPGTEAFF; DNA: TGTGCCAGCAGCAGGGGCCCTGGCACTGAAGCTTTCTTT
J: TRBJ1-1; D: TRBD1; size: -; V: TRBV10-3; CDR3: CAITTSIRTGSNTEAFF; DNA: TGTGCCATCACCACATCGATTAGGACAGGATCGAACACTGAAGCTTTCTTT
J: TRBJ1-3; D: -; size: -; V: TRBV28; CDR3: CASSSGFLGNTIYF; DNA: TGTGCCAGCAGTTCAGGGTTCTTGGGAAACACCATATATTTT
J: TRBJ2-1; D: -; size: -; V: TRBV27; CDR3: CASSRSGYSYNEQFF; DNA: TGTGCCAGCAGTAGGTCGGGGTACAGCTACAATGAGCAGTTCTTC
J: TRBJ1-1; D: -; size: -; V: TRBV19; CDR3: CASRYGNTEAFF; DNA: TGTGCCAGTCGCTATGGGAACACTGAAGCTTTCTTT
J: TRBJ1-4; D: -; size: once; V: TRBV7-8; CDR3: CASSFLQISTNEKLFF; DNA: TGTGCCAGCAGCTTCCTCCAGATATCAACTAATGAAAAACTGTTTTTT
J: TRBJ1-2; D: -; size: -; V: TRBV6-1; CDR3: CASRIGANYGYTF; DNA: TGTGCCAGCAGGATAGGGGCGAACTATGGCTACACCTTC
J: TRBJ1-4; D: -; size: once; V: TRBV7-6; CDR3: CASSLGTAEKLFF; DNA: TGTGCCAGCAGCTTAGGGACTGCTGAAAAACTGTTTTTT
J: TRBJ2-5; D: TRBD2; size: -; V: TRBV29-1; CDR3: CSVEGGTSGQETQYF; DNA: TGCAGCGTTGAGGGCGGGACTAGCGGGCAAGAGACCCAGTACTTC
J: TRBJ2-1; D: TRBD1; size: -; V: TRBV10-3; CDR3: CAISESWDRVYNEQFF; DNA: TGTGCCATCAGTGAGTCATGGGACAGGGTTTACAATGAGCAGTTCTTC
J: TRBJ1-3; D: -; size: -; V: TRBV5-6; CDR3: CASSFSQGISGNTIYF; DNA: TGTGCCAGCAGCTTCTCACAGGGCATCTCTGGAAACACCATATATTTT
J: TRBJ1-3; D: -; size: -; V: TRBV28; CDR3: CASSLFTGNTIYF; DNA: TGTGCCAGCAGTTTATTCACTGGAAACACCATATATTTT
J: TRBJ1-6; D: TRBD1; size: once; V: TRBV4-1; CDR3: CASSQVVFSVIRGQAHSPLHF; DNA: TGCGCCAGCAGCCAAGTTGTTTTCTCCGTCATCCGGGGACAGGCGCATTCACCCCTCCACTTT
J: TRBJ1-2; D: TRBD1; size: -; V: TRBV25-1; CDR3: CASPLEQGAHGYTF; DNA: TGTGCCAGCCCCCTAGAGCAGGGGGCGCATGGCTACACCTTC
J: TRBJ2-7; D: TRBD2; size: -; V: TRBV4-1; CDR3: CASSHQILRVSGRYEQYF; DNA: TGCGCCAGCAGCCACCAGATCCTGAGAGTTAGCGGGAGGTACGAGCAGTACTTC
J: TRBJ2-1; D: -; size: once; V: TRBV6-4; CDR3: CASSVMDSTNEQFF; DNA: TGTGCCAGCAGTGTCATGGACTCGACGAATGAGCAGTTCTTC
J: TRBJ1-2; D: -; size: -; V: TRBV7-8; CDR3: CASSPSGGFNYGYTF; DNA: TGTGCCAGCAGCCCATCGGGGGGCTTTAACTATGGCTACACCTTC
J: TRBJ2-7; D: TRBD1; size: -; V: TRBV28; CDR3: CASSYAGTGSYEQYF; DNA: TGTGCCAGCAGTTACGCCGGGACAGGCTCCTACGAGCAGTACTTC
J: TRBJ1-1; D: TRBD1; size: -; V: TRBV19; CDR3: CASSHIGTGKTEAFF; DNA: TGTGCCAGTAGTCATATCGGGACAGGAAAGACTGAAGCTTTCTTT
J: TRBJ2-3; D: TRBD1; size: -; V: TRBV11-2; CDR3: CASSLTTGESKDTQYF; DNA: TGTGCCAGCAGCTTAACGACAGGGGAGAGTAAAGATACGCAGTATTTT
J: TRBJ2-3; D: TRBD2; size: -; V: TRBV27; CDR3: CAVRRQRETDTQYF; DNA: TGTGCCGTCCGGCGGCAGCGGGAGACAGATACGCAGTATTTT
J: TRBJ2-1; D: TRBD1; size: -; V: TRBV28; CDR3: CASTLQGLLYNEQFF; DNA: TGTGCCAGCACTTTACAGGGGTTATTGTACAATGAGCAGTTCTTC
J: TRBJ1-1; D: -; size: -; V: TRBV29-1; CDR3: CSVLSSGVWNTEAFF; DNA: TGCAGCGTTCTTTCATCGGGGGTATGGAACACTGAAGCTTTCTTT
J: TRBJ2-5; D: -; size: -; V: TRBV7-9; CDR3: CASSPGGGFIVETQYF; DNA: TGTGCCAGCAGCCCCGGTGGAGGGTTTATAGTAGAGACCCAGTACTTC
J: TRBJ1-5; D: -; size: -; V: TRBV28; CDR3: CASRRTGNNQPQHF; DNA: TGTGCCAGCAGACGAACAGGGAACAATCAGCCCCAGCATTTT
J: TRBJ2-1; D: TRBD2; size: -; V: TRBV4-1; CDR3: CASSLAGYNEQFF; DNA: TGCGCCAGCAGCCTAGCGGGATACAATGAGCAGTTCTTC
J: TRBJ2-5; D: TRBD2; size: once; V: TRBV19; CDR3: CASSIVGLAEETQYF; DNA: TGTGCCAGTAGTATAGTCGGGCTAGCGGAAGAGACCCAGTACTTC
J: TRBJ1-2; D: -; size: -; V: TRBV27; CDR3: CASSRTATYGYTF; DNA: TGTGCCAGCAGTCGGACAGCAACCTATGGCTACACCTTC
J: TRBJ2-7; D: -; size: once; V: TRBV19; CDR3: CASSRGGEQYF; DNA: TGTGCCAGTAGCCGGGGAGGCGAGCAGTACTTC
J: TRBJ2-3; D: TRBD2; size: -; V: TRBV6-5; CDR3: CASSPSGSTDTQYF; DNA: TGTGCCAGCAGCCCTAGCGGGAGTACAGATACGCAGTATTTT
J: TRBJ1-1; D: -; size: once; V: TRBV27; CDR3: CASSLPTGRAFF; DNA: TGTGCCAGCAGTTTACCAACAGGTAGGGCTTTCTTT
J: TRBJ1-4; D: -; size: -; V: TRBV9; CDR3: CASSVGDSTNEKLFF; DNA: TGTGCCAGCAGCGTAGGGGACTCAACTAATGAAAAACTGTTTTTT
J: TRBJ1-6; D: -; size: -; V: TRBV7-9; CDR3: CASSFIGGQGRNSPLHF; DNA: TGTGCCAGCAGCTTTATCGGGGGGCAGGGGCGTAATTCACCCCTCCACTTT
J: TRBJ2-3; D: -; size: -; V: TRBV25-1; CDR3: CASSPVEGFMDTQYF; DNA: TGTGCCAGCAGCCCGGTGGAGGGCTTTATGGATACGCAGTATTTT
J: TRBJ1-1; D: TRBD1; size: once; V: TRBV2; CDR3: CASRTGMNTEAFF; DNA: TGTGCCAGCAGGACAGGGATGAACACTGAAGCTTTCTTT
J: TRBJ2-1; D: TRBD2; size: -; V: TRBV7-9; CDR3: CASSRTGEGRVF; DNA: TGTGCCAGCAGCCGGACGGGTGAGGGGAGGGTCTTC
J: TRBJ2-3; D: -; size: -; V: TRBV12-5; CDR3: CASGILPDTQYF; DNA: TGTGCTAGCGGGATTTTACCGGATACGCAGTATTTT
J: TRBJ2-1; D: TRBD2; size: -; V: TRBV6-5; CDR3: CASSPRAGGYNEQFF; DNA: TGTGCCAGCAGTCCCCGTGCGGGGGGATACAATGAGCAGTTCTTC
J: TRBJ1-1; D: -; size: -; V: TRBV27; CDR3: CASTQERGSFATEAFF; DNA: TGTGCCAGCACCCAGGAGAGGGGGTCATTTGCCACTGAAGCTTTCTTT
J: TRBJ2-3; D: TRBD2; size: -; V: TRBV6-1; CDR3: CASNLAGGADTQYF; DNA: TGTGCCAGTAATTTAGCGGGAGGGGCAGATACGCAGTATTTT
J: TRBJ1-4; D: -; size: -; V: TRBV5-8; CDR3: CASRKRTIGGNEKLFF; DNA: TGTGCCAGCAGGAAACGGACGATAGGAGGGAATGAAAAACTGTTTTTT
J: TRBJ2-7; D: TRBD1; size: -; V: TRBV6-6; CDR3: CASSIPGQGNYEQYF; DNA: TGTGCCAGCAGTATACCGGGACAGGGGAACTACGAGCAGTACTTC
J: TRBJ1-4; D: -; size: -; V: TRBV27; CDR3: CASSKMRATNEKLFF; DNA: TGTGCCAGCTCTAAAATGCGTGCAACTAATGAAAAACTGTTTTTT
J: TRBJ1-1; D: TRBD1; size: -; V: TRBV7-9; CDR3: CASSFTGALVTEAFF; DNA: TGTGCCAGCAGCTTCACAGGGGCATTGGTTACTGAAGCTTTCTTT
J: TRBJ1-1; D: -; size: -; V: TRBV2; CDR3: CALTGGEAFF; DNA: TGTGCCCTAACGGGGGGTGAAGCTTTCTTT
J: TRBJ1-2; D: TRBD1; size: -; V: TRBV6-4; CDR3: CASSERQGAGYGYTF; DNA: TGTGCCAGCAGTGAACGACAGGGGGCTGGCTATGGCTACACCTTC
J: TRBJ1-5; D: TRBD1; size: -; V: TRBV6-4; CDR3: CASSDRDRDNQPQHF; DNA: TGTGCCAGCAGTGACAGGGACAGGGATAATCAGCCCCAGCATTTT
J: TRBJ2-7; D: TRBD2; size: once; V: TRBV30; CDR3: CAWSDGLAGHEQYF; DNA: TGTGCCTGGAGTGACGGACTAGCGGGACATGAGCAGTACTTC